One and the same sample provided the 5 T cell receptor beta chains below, sequenced in a study of T cell clonotyping in hematopoietic cell transplantation. Here immunoSEQ multiplex PCR was the method, and the copy in TCRdb shows in-frame clones only, minus some. There are under 30,000 clones in the sample; around three quarters occur only once, and 6.8% lies in the top ten. Time point defined: recipient sample about 28 days before transplant, after cytoreduction. The sequences come from peripheral blood mononuclear cells, collected before stem cell transplant. Source of these receptors: a woman aged 30 to 39 with chronic myeloid leukemia. Some clones in this sample may be carry-over from other donors' samples.

V is TRBV5-1 and J is TRBJ1-2; D unclear. Germline CDR1 is SGHRS and CDR2 is YFSETQ. Between the trimmed V and J ends, which lost 0 bases and 3 bases, there was a span of 6 bases. The CDR3 is made up of 13 amino acids. This CDR3 is CASSLGWDYGYTF. The CDR3 nucleotides are TGCGCCAGCAGCTTGGGCTGGGACTATGGCTACACCTTC.

The J gene is TRBJ2-5, the V gene TRBV4-1; D unclear. Germline V CDR1 and CDR2: MGHRA, YSYEKL. The CDR3 is 14 residues long. Trimming took 4 bases from V and 2 from J, leaving 11 bases between them. The CDR3 sequence is CASSLGPLQETQYF. The CDR3 DNA sequence: TGCGCCAGCAGCCTTGGGCCCCTACAAGAGACCCAGTACTTC.

V and J are TRBV7-2 and TRBJ2-2, with TRBD2 matching over 14 bases. V lost 5 bases and J lost 10; bases outside the gene matches: 6. The CDR3 sequence is 15 residues long. Looked up from germline, CDR1 is SGHTA and CDR2 is FQGNSA. The CDR3 nucleotides are TGTGCCAGCAGCCGGGGGGGACTAGCGGGGGAGGAGCTGTTTTTT. Its protein product is CASSRGGLAGEELFF.

The rearrangement links TRBV25-1 to TRBJ2-7, with a weak D call TRBD1 (6 bases). Deletions cut 4 bases from V and 4 bases from J, with 14 bases between. This CDR3 is 14 amino acids long. The germline V gene encodes CDR1 MGHDK and CDR2 SYGVNS. The CDR3 DNA is TGTGCCAGCAGTGGACAGGTTAACGGGTACGAGCAGTACTTC. Its translation is CASSGQVNGYEQYF.

The rearrangement links TRBV7-9 to TRBJ1-1, with D uncertain. This CDR3 contains 12 residues. V was clipped by 3 bases and J by 3 bases, with 5 bases between them. Germline CDR1 is SEHNR and CDR2 is FQNEAQ (reference sequence). The CDR3 nucleotides are TGTGCCAGCAGCTTGGTAGACACTGAAGCTTTCTTT. Its protein is CASSLVDTEAFF. Combining the CDR3 with reference TRBV7-9 and TRBJ1-1 gives the whole variable domain DTGVSQNPRHKITKRGQNVTFRCDPISEHNRLYWYRQTLGQGPEFLTYFQNEAQLEKSRLLSDRFSAERPKGSFSTLEIQRTEQGDSAMYLCASSLVDTEAFFGQGTRLTVV.